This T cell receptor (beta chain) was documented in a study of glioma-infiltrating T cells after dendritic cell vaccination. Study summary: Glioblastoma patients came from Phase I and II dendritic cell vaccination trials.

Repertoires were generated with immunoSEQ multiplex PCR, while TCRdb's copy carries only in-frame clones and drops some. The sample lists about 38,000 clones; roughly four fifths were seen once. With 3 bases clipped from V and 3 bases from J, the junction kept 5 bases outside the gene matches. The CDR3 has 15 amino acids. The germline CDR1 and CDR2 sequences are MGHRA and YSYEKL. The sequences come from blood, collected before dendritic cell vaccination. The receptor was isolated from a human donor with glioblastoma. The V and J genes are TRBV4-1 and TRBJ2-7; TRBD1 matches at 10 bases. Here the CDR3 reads CASSQPGQGDYEQYF. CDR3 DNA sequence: TGCGCCAGCAGCCAGCCCGGACAGGGGGACTACGAGCAGTACTTC.